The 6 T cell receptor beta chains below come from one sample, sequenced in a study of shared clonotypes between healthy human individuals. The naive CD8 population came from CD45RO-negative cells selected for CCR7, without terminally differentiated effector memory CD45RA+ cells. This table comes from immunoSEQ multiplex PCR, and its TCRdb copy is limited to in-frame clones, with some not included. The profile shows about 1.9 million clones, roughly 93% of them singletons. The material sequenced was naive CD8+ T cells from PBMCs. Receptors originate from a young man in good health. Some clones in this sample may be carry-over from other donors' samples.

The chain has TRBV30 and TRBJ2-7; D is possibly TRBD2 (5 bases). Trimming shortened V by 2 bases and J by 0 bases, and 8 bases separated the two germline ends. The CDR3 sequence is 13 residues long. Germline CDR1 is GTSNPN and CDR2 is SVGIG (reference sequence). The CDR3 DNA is TGTGCCTGGAGTAAAGGGAGCTCCTACGAGCAGTACTTC. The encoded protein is CAWSKGSSYEQYF.

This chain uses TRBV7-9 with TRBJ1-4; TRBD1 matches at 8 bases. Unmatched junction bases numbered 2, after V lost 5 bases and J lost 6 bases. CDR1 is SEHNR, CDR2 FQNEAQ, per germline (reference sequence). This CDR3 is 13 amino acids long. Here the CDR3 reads CASSQTGDEKLFF. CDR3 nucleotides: TGTGCCAGCAGCCAGACAGGGGATGAAAAACTGTTTTTT.

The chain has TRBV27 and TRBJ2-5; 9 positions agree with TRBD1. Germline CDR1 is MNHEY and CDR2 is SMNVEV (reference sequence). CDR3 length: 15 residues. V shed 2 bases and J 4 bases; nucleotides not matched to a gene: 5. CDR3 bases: TGTGCCAGCAGTTTAAGGGACAGGGATCGAGAGACCCAGTACTTC. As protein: CASSLRDRDRETQYF.

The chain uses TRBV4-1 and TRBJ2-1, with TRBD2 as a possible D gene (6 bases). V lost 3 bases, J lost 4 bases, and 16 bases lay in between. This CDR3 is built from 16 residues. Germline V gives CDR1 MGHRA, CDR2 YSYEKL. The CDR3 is CASSHTFGRDYNEQFF. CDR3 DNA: TGCGCCAGCAGCCACACCTTCGGGCGGGATTACAATGAGCAGTTCTTC.

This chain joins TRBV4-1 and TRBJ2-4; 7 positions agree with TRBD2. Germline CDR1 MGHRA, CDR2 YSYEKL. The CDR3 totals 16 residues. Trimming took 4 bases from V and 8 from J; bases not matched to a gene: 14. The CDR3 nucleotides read TGCGCCAGCAGCCCTGCTGGCGGGGGTATTGACTACATTCAGTACTTC. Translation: CASSPAGGGIDYIQYF.

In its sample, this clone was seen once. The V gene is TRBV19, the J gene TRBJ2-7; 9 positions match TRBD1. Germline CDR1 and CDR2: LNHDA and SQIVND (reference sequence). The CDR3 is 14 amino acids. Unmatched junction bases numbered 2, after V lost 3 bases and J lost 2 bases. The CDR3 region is CASSIWDRAYEQYF. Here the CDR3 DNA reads TGTGCCAGTAGTATTTGGGACAGGGCCTACGAGCAGTACTTC.